Reported below is one T cell receptor (beta chain). No antigen is known for it. These data belong to a study of OX40 agonist ivuxolimab in advanced cancers. Whole-study context: At doses from 0.01 to 10 mg/kg, patients were given intravenous ivuxolimab every 2 weeks. Of mixed ages from about 23 to 90 and averaging about 56 years, the group was around 78% male. Findings of the study overall: Among some nonresponders, normalized T-cell clonal expansion was also low.

Cycle 7 day 1, cycle 4 day 1, and baseline were the timepoints at which blood was sampled. Some clones are missing from TCRdb's copy, which holds only in-frame ones; the method was immunoSEQ multiplex PCR. The top ten clones hold roughly 0.5% of a sample with 80,000 to 100,000 clones, about 90% of them seen once. This TCR was sampled from an adult with an advanced solid tumor such as melanoma, head and neck, liver or kidney cancer. Source: CD4+ or CD8+ T cells sorted from blood, taken in a trial of the OX40 agonist ivuxolimab.

The CDR3 spells CASSESSGTGEGETQYF. The CDR3 DNA follows: TGTGCCAGTAGTGAGAGCTCCGGGACAGGGGAGGGGGAGACCCAGTACTTC. This chain connects TRBV19 to TRBJ2-5, with 10 positions matching TRBD1. V shed 5 bases and J 5 bases; nucleotides not matched to a gene: 14. Germline CDR1 LNHDA, CDR2 SQIVND (reference sequence). The CDR3 covers 17 residues.